The present T cell receptor (beta chain) was sequenced within a study of early T cells in non-severe SARS-CoV-2 infection. Overall study findings and caveats: A preference for anti-spike CD8 responses marked VDJdb matching, which missed private and CD4 specificities.

This clonotype has a count of ten or more. What it binds is not known. Individual cDNA molecules carried attached unique molecular identifiers. TCRdb processed the 5' RACE reads anew with MiXCR; each CDR3 protein has one entry. This sample has just under 65,000 distinct CDR3 sequences, with less than 9.5% found just once. V was shortened by 2 bases and J by 2 bases, with 10 bases between the two germline ends. This CDR3 region has 15 residues. The sequence derives from an adult who was a healthcare worker with PCR-confirmed SARS-CoV-2 infection or an uninfected control (not recorded which). Material: whole blood, obtained at baseline. The rearrangement links TRBV12-3 or TRBV12-4 to TRBJ2-4; maybe TRBD2 (5 bases). For the CDR3, the DNA is TGTGCCAGCAGTTTATATGAGGGCTCCAAAAACATTCAGTACTTC. Amino acids: CASSLYEGSKNIQYF.